A single sample gave rise to the 17 T cell receptor beta chains below, sequenced in a study of vaccination and CD4 T cells after COVID-19 (dated by TCRdb to 2022 to 2024). The protocol used for the library was PCR. Sequencing was carried out with an Illumina iSeq 100. TCR sequencing of DNA from cultured CD4+ T cells used the Oncomine TCR Beta short-read assay at the Johns Hopkins FTIC core. TCRdb's own reprocessing of the public reads used fastp at Q25 and MiXCR and kept productive beta chains. When rows share a CDR3 protein, they turn into one entry using the most common DNA and genes. The sample table contains about 15,000 distinct CDR3 sequences; only one count was recorded for 52% of them. The ten biggest clones cover 6% to 9% of the sample. Explained via the paper, the treatment or condition label denotes: approximately 11-day PBMC culture with coronavirus spike peptide pools or control peptides (ViraFEST assay).

Their antigens are not known. The source material was CD4+ T cells from blood, cultured in vitro. The source is a human donor who had recovered from COVID-19.

In this sample, this clonotype turned up a few times. The chain carries TRBV28 and TRBJ1-2; TRBD1 agrees at 8 bases. V shed 5 bases and J 6 bases; nucleotides not matched to a gene: 8. Germline CDR1 and CDR2: MDHEN and SYDVKM. CDR3 size: 14 residues. The DNA of the CDR3 is TGTGCCAGCAGTACCGGACAGGGTAGAAATGGCTACACCTTC. It is translated as CASSTGQGRNGYTF.

The DNA for the CDR3 is TGCGCCAGCAGCTTGACAGGGCCCGAATATGGCTACACCTTC. It specifies CASSLTGPEYGYTF. The rearrangement links TRBV5-1 to TRBJ1-2; D is perhaps TRBD1 (6 bases). V was clipped by 1 base and J by 5 bases, with 12 bases between them. Germline CDR1 SGHRS, CDR2 YFSETQ. The CDR3 sequence is 14 residues long.

The V and J genes are TRBV19 and TRBJ1-3; tentatively, D is TRBD1 (5 bases). V was shortened by 5 bases and J by 3 bases, with 14 bases between the two germline ends. CDR1 LNHDA and CDR2 SQIVND come from the germline V gene (reference sequence). The CDR3 totals 15 residues. The CDR3 loop reads CASSALGTDGNTIYF. The CDR3 DNA sequence: TGTGCCAGTAGTGCCCTCGGGACGGATGGAAACACCATATATTTT.

CDR3 region: CASSVGFELAGYGETQYF. The CDR3, as DNA: TGTGCCAGCAGCGTAGGATTTGAACTAGCGGGATACGGAGAGACCCAGTACTTC. V and J are TRBV9 and TRBJ2-5; the match to TRBD2 covers 10 bases. Trimming cost V 0 bases and J 4 bases; bases outside gene matches: 12. Germline V gives CDR1 SGDLS, CDR2 YYNGEE. The CDR3 runs to 18 residues.

This chain connects TRBV20-1 to TRBJ2-1, with 7 nucleotides matching TRBD2. CDR1 is DFQATT, CDR2 SNEGSKA, per germline (reference sequence). The V gene end was trimmed by 0 bases and the J gene end by 5 bases; junction bases not matched to a gene: 13. CDR3 length: 17 residues. CDR3 residues: CSARDPRLALNHNEQFF. CDR3 DNA sequence: TGCAGTGCTAGAGATCCGAGACTAGCCCTAAACCACAATGAGCAGTTCTTC.

V and J are TRBV20-1 and TRBJ1-1; D gene uncertain. CDR1 is DFQATT, CDR2 SNEGSKA, per germline (reference sequence). V was cut by 5 bases and J by 2 bases, with 6 bases left in between. CDR3 size: 11 residues. The CDR3 loop reads CSAPGNTEAFF. Here the CDR3 DNA reads TGCAGTGCTCCCGGTAACACTGAAGCTTTCTTT.

V is TRBV6-1 and J is TRBJ2-3, with D possibly matching TRBD2 (6 bases). This CDR3 has 15 residues. Germline values: CDR1 MNHNS, CDR2 SASEGT. Trimming pared 4 bases from V and 2 bases from J, leaving 13 bases between. CDR3 DNA: TGTGCCAGCAGTGCCGGGACTCTTCCCACAGATACGCAGTATTTT. Its translation is CASSAGTLPTDTQYF.

The rearrangement joins TRBV24-1 to TRBJ2-5; TRBD1 or TRBD2 may be the D gene (5 bases each). This CDR3 contains 15 residues. CDR1 is KGHDR and CDR2 is SFDVKD in the germline V gene. Trimming shortened V by 1 base and J by 3 bases, and 11 bases separated the two germline ends. CDR3 coding DNA: TGTGCCACCAGTGATTTTGGGCAGGGAGAAGAGACCCAGTACTTC. As protein: CATSDFGQGEETQYF.

The V call is TRBV11-3, the J call TRBJ1-2, with a tentative D call TRBD1 (6 bases). V lost 3 bases and J 8 bases, leaving 10 bases between the germline ends. CDR1 and CDR2 from the germline V gene are SGHNT and YENEEA. This CDR3 contains 12 residues. CDR3 nucleotide sequence: TGTGCCAGCAGCTTGGGGGGGCTAGGCTACACCTTC. Protein: CASSLGGLGYTF.

V is TRBV30 and J is TRBJ1-2; D is undetermined. Per the germline V gene, CDR1 is GTSNPN and CDR2 is SVGIG (reference sequence). V was cut by 2 bases and J by 8 bases, with 18 bases left in between. There are 14 residues in the CDR3. CDR3 DNA sequence: TGTGCCTGGAGTCCACCCGACGTGAAAGCAGGCTACACCTTC. This sequence encodes CAWSPPDVKAGYTF.

In nucleotides, the CDR3 is TGCGCCAGCAGCGAGCAAGAGACCCAGTACTTC. Translating it yields CASSEQETQYF. V gene TRBV5-1 combines with J gene TRBJ2-5; unclear D gene. The germline V gene has CDR1 SGHRS and CDR2 YFSETQ. The CDR3 runs to 11 residues. V was clipped by 4 bases and J by 2 bases, with 3 bases between them.

This clonotype was detected only a few times. The chain has TRBV6-2 or TRBV6-3 and TRBJ1-5; 8 bases align to TRBD1. J gave up 6 bases and V 6 bases, and 10 bases lay outside the gene matches. The CDR3 spans 15 residues. Germline CDR1 is MNHEY and CDR2 is SVGEGT. DNA of the CDR3: TGTGCCAGCAGCCCACGTGGACAGGGTCTTCAGCCCCAGCATTTT. This gives the protein CASSPRGQGLQPQHF.

The chain is built from TRBV10-3 and TRBJ2-1; the D gene is possibly TRBD2 (6 bases). V was cut by 2 bases and J by 0 bases, with 20 bases left in between. This CDR3 spans 19 amino acids. Germline-derived CDR1 and CDR2 are ENHRY and SYGVKD. The CDR3 DNA is TGTGCCATCAGTGAGGGGGGGTTCGGGGGAAGGAGCTCCTACAATGAGCAGTTCTTC. Protein product: CAISEGGFGGRSSYNEQFF.

In this sample, this clonotype turned up a few times. V and J are TRBV27 and TRBJ1-5; a possible D gene is TRBD1 (6 bases). Trimming removed 4 bases from V and 2 bases from J, with 9 bases in between. The V gene's germline CDR1 is MNHEY and CDR2 SMNVEV (reference sequence). This CDR3 has 14 amino acids. The CDR3 is CASSSRQGNQPQHF. CDR3 DNA sequence: TGTGCCAGCAGTTCCAGACAGGGCAATCAGCCCCAGCATTTT.

This clonotype was recorded a few times. The chain carries TRBV18 and TRBJ1-1; D remains unclear. V was trimmed by 0 bases and J by 3 bases, leaving 8 bases between them. Germline values: CDR1 KGHSH, CDR2 LQKENI. The CDR3 has 14 amino acids. The CDR3 DNA is TGTGCCAGCTCACCACCGGCAGCATACACTGAAGCTTTCTTT. Translated: CASSPPAAYTEAFF.

CDR3 coding DNA: TGTGCCAGCAGTTTTTCTCACTTGGGGGGCTACACCTTC. Encoded protein: CASSFSHLGGYTF. The chain carries TRBV27 and TRBJ1-2; D unclear. The V and J ends lost 3 bases and 8 bases respectively, with 13 bases between them. There are 13 residues in the CDR3. Germline V gene data show CDR1 as MNHEY and CDR2 as SMNVEV (reference sequence).

V usage is TRBV27 and J usage is TRBJ2-1; 9 bases match TRBD1. The CDR3 sequence is 19 residues long. Germline V gene data show CDR1 as MNHEY and CDR2 as SMNVEV (reference sequence). The ends lost 3 bases at V and 8 bases at J; junction bases unmatched: 20. The CDR3 reads CASSLWLGRGDRVLHEQFF. In DNA form, the CDR3 reads TGTGCCAGCAGTTTGTGGCTAGGACGTGGGGACAGGGTCCTTCATGAGCAGTTCTTC.